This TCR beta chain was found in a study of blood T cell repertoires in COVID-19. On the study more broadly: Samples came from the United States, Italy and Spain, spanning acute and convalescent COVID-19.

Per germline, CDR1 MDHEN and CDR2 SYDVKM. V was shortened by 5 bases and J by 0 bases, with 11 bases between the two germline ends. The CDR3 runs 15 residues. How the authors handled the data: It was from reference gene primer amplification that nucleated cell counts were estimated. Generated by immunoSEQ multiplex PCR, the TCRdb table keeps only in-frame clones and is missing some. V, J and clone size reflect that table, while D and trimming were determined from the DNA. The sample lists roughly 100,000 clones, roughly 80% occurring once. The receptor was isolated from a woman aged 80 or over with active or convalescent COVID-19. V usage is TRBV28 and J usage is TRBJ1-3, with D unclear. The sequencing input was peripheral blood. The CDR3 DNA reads TGTGCCAGCAGTCTGAAGCTGTTCTCTGGAAACACCATATATTTT. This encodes CASSLKLFSGNTIYF.